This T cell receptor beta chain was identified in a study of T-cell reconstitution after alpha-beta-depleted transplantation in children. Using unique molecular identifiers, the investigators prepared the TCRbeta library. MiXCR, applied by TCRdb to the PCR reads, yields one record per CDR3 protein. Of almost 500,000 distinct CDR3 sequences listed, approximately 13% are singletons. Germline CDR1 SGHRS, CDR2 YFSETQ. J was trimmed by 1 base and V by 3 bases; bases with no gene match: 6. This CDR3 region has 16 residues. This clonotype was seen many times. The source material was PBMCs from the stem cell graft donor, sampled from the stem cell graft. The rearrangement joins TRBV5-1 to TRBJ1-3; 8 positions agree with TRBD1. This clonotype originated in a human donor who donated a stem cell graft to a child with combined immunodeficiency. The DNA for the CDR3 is TGCGCCAGCAGCTGGGGACAGGTATTATCTGGAAACACCATATATTTT. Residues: CASSWGQVLSGNTIYF. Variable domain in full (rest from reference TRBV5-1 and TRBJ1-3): KAGVTQTPRYLIKTRGQQVTLSCSPISGHRSVSWYQQTPGQGLQFLFEYFSETQRNKGNFPGRFSGRQFSNSRSEMNVSTLELGDSALYLCASSWGQVLSGNTIYFGEGSWLTVV.